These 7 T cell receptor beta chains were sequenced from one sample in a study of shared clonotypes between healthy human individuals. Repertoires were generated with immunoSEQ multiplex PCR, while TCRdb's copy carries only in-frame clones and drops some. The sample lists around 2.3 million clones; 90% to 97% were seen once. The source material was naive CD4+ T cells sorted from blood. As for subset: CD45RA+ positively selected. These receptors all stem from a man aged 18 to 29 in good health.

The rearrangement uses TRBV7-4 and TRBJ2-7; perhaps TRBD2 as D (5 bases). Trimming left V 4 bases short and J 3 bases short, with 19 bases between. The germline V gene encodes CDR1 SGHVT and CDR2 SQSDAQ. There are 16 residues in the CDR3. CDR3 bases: TGTGCCAGCAGCTCCACCCCTCCGGGATTCGGCTACGAGCAGTACTTC. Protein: CASSSTPPGFGYEQYF.

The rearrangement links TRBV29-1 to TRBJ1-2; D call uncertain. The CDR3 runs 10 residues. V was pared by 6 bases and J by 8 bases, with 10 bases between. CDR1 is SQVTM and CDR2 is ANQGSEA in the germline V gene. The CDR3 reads CSVDATGYTF. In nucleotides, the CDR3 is TGCAGCGTCGACGCGACCGGCTACACCTTC.

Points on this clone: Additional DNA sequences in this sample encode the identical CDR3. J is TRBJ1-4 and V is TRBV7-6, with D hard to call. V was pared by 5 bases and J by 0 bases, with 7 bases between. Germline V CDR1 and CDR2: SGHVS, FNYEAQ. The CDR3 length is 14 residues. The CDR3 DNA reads TGTGCCAGCAGCCTACAAGCAACTAATGAAAAACTGTTTTTT. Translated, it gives CASSLQATNEKLFF. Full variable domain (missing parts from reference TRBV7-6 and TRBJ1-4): GAGVSQSPRYKVTKRGQDVALRCDPISGHVSLYWYRQALGQGPEFLTYFNYEAQQDKSGLPNDRFSAERPEGSISTLTIQRTEQRDSAMYRCASSLQATNEKLFFGSGTQLSVL.

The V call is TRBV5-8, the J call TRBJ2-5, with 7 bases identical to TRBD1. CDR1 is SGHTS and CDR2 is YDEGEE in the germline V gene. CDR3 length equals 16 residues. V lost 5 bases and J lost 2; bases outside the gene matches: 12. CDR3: CASSNTLTGLQETQYF. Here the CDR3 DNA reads TGTGCCAGCAGTAATACACTGACAGGGCTTCAAGAGACCCAGTACTTC.

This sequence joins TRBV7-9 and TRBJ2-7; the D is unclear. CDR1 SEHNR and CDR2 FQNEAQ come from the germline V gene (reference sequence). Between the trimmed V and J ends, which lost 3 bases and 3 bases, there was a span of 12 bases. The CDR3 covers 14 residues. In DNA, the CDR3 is TGTGCCAGCAGCTTCTTGGGGAACGGCTACGAGCAGTACTTC. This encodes CASSFLGNGYEQYF.

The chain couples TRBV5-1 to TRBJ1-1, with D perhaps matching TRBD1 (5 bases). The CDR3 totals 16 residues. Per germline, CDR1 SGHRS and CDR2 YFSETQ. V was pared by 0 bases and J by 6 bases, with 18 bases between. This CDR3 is CASSLVGGDRMSEAFF. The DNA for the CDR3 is TGCGCCAGCAGCTTGGTTGGAGGGGATCGGATGTCTGAAGCTTTCTTT.

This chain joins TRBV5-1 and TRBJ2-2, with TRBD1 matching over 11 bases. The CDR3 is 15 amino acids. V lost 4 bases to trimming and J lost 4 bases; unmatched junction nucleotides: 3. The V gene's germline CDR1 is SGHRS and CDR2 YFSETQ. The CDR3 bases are TGCGCCAGCAGCACGGGACAGGGGGTCACCGGGGAGCTGTTTTTT. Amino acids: CASSTGQGVTGELFF.